This TCR beta chain was found in a study of CD8 T cells in Susac syndrome (dated by TCRdb to between 2018 and 2021). Study-level background: Whether CD8+ T cell activation and differentiation in Susac syndrome was antigen driven was tested using repertoire sequencing.

About this clonotype: Its binding antigen is unknown. There are no base qualities to consult, and no much larger clone falls within one base.

For this chain, trimming is 6 bases at the V end and 2 bases at the J end, and the number of junction bases without a gene match is 16. Per the germline V gene, SQVTM is the CDR1 and ANQGSEA is the CDR2. Its CDR3 holds 16 amino acids, cysteine through phenylalanine. Only the CDR3 part of the read is kept: 48 bases, read in frame from the first base. What the work shows at the level of the full study, not this receptor alone: The number of individuals in the TCR sequencing and HLA analysis was acknowledged as relatively small.

RNA was extracted using the RNeasy kit, and roughly 0.5 to 1 ug of the RNA was reverse transcribed with random hexamers. TCR beta CDR3 regions were amplified with the immunoSEQ multiplex PCR assay covering 54 Vbeta and 13 Jbeta segments. Bias from PCR amplification was corrected by using a synthetic template baseline for primer optimization and for computational correction. As for the authors' bioinformatics: Reads were assigned to V, D and J genes according to IMGT and analyzed in immunoSEQ Analyzer, with only productive sequences retained. Clonality was calculated as one minus the Shannon entropy normalized by log2 of the number of productive unique sequences. For each patient and control, public and private clones were evaluated among the 100 most prevalent clones. Susac-specific clones were defined as absent from healthy and MS cohorts, 850 to 1,300 published viral clones and other ImmuneACCESS disease sequences. The public sequencing data were trimmed at Q25 with fastp and processed into clonotypes with MiXCR by TCRdb, which kept only in-frame beta chains. CDR3 protein sequences are deduplicated, and each keeps its most common genes and DNA. Here the V and J calls rest on TCRdb's processing, not on the authors' analysis. The sample table holds 150,000 or so distinct CDR3 sequences, of which roughly 94% were seen once. The ten most abundant clones make up around 0.087% of the sample.

Peripheral blood CD8+ and CD4+ T cells from healthy donors, Susac syndrome patients and multiple sclerosis patients were profiled by high-throughput TCR beta sequencing. Healthy donors were age- and sex-matched controls. CD8+ TEMRA cells were enriched by FACS, while bulk CD8+ and CD4+ T cells were purified by magnetic negative isolation. Blood was collected in EDTA tubes and processed within 24 hours, with PBMCs isolated through density gradient centrifugation. PBMCs intended for TCR sequencing were cryopreserved in liquid nitrogen and thawed later in a water bath at 37 degrees C. The sorted or isolated CD4+, CD8+ and CD8+ TEMRA cells had a purity of 90% or higher.

The sequencing input was CD4+ T cells from PBMCs. The sequence is built from TRBV29-1 and TRBJ2-7; 7 junctional bases match TRBD1. The receptor comes from a human donor in good health. The nucleotide sequence is given as TGCAGCGTAGATAAGCGAGGGGGCAGAGGACCCTACGAGCAGTACTTC. Its translation is CSVDKRGGRGPYEQYF.